One sample yielded the 27 T cell receptor beta chains listed below, sequenced in a study of read filtering for tumor transcriptome and immune sequencing. Molecular barcoded adaptors covering alpha/delta and beta/gamma chains were used on about 390 ng RNA. TCRdb re-called the reads through MiXCR, storing one row per CDR3 protein. The sample holds 75,000 to 95,000 distinct CDR3 sequences, about a fifth seen once. Sequencing input: a population of CD138-negative cells sorted from bone marrow. The receptor source for this set is a donor aged 40 or older with multiple myeloma.

This clonotype showed up many times. The rearrangement joins TRBV7-9 to TRBJ2-5; TRBD2 matches 12 bases. The CDR3 runs to 15 residues. The germline CDR1 and CDR2 sequences are SEHNR and FQNEAQ (reference sequence). Germline trimming cut 5 bases from V and 5 bases from J; bases unmatched to any gene: 6. The CDR3 reads CASSRTSGDSETQYF. Written as DNA, the CDR3 is TGTGCCAGCAGCAGGACTAGCGGGGATTCCGAGACCCAGTACTTC. The full variable domain, its missing parts supplied by reference TRBV7-9 and TRBJ2-5, is DTGVSQNPRHKITKRGQNVTFRCDPISEHNRLYWYRQTLGQGPEFLTYFQNEAQLEKSRLLSDRFSAERPKGSFSTLEIQRTEQGDSAMYLCASSRTSGDSETQYFGPGTRLLVL.

For this clonotype: One base away lies a much larger clone, so this may be a sequencing read error. This chain uses TRBV7-9 with TRBJ1-6; D perhaps matches TRBD1 (5 bases). Germline CDR1 and CDR2: SEHNR and FQNEAQ (reference sequence). This CDR3 is built from 15 residues. V was clipped by 5 bases and J by 9 bases, with 17 bases between them. The CDR3 DNA sequence: TGTGCCAGCAGCACCCCGGTGGAGGGGACTTCACCCCTCCACTTT. Its translation is CASSTPVEGTSPLHF. Together with reference TRBV7-9 and TRBJ1-6, the CDR3 gives the full variable domain: DTGVSQNPRHKITKRGQNVTFRCDPISEHNRLYWYRQTLGQGPEFLTYFQNEAQLEKSRLLSDRFSAERPKGSFSTLEIQRTEQGDSAMYLCASSTPVEGTSPLHFGNGTRLTVT.

This clonotype has a count of ten or more. The chain has TRBV11-3 and TRBJ2-3; D is ambiguous. The CDR3 totals 13 residues. CDR1 is SGHNT and CDR2 is YENEEA in the germline V gene. Trimming removed 11 bases from V and 2 bases from J, with 14 bases in between. The CDR3 spells CAPLKVYTDTQYF. CDR3 DNA: TGTGCCCCCCTCAAGGTATACACAGATACGCAGTATTTT. Combining the CDR3 with reference TRBV11-3 and TRBJ2-3 gives the whole variable domain EAGVVQSPRYKIIEKKQPVAFWCNPISGHNTLYWYLQNLGQGPELLIRYENEEAVDDSQLPKDRFSAERLKGVDSTLKIQPAELGDSAVYLCAPLKVYTDTQYFGPGTRLTVL.

Turning to this clonotype: This may stem from a read error, because a much larger clone lies one nucleotide away. This chain uses TRBV11-2 with TRBJ2-7; perhaps TRBD1 as D (5 bases). Germline V gene lookup returns CDR1 SGHAT and CDR2 FQNNGV. There are 14 residues in the CDR3. In DNA, the CDR3 is TGTGCCTGCAGCTCCCTGGCCAGGGTAAGTGAGCAGTACTTC. It encodes CACSSLARVSEQYF. The full variable domain, its missing parts supplied by reference TRBV11-2 and TRBJ2-7, is EAGVAQSPRYKIIEKRQSVAFWCNPISGHATLYWYQQILGQGPKLLIQFQNNGVVDDSQLPKDRFSAERLKGVDSTLKIQPAKLEDSAVYLCACSSLARVSEQYFGPGTRLTVT.

This clonotype occurred many times. The genes are TRBV5-1 and TRBJ2-3, with unresolved D. Germline CDR1 is SGHRS and CDR2 is YFSETQ. V was pared by 4 bases and J by 4 bases, with 22 bases between. The length of the CDR3 is 17 residues. CDR3 in DNA: TGCGCCAGCAGCCAACGTCCGGGCGGTGGGGTCGCAGATACGCAGTATTTT. Its translation is CASSQRPGGGVADTQYF.

This clonotype was detected a few times. This chain connects TRBV7-6 to TRBJ2-3, with D possibly TRBD1 on 6 matching bases. The CDR3 sequence is 14 residues long. V was cut by 1 base and J by 6 bases, with 11 bases left in between. The germline V gene encodes CDR1 SGHVS and CDR2 FNYEAQ. CDR3 residues: CASSLVGASDTQYF. DNA of the CDR3: TGTGCCAGCAGCTTAGTGGGGGCAAGTGATACGCAGTATTTT.

This clonotype has at least ten counts. The chain links TRBV12-3 or TRBV12-4 to TRBJ2-6, with a tentative D call TRBD2 (5 bases). V lost 8 bases, J lost 0 bases, and 14 bases lay in between. CDR3 length: 16 amino acids. For the CDR3, the DNA is TGTGCCAGCCCGCGGGCCCTGAGCTCTGGGGCCAACGTCCTGACTTTC. Its protein product is CASPRALSSGANVLTF.

This clonotype showed up many times. One end of the junction fails to match germline, which may point to a read error. The chain uses TRBV7-7 and TRBJ2-2; 10 nucleotides agree with TRBD2. The CDR3 sequence is 15 residues long. CDR1 is SSHAT and CDR2 is FNYEAQ in the germline V gene (reference sequence). The CDR3 sequence: CASSPWTSGSGELFF. The CDR3 bases are TGTGCTAGCAGCCCTTGGACTAGCGGTTCCGGGGAGCTGTTTTTT.

This clonotype was seen ten or more times. The J gene is TRBJ1-1, the V gene TRBV2; 8 positions agree with TRBD1. CDR3 length: 13 amino acids. CDR1 and CDR2 (germline): SNHLY, FYNNEI. J was trimmed by 12 bases and V by 5 bases; bases with no gene match: 11. The CDR3 loop reads CASSFRGQDMTFF. The CDR3 region has the DNA TGTGCCAGCAGTTTCAGGGGACAGGACATGACTTTCTTT.

In its sample, this clonotype was seen many times. The chain combines TRBV3-1 with TRBJ2-7; 7 bases line up with TRBD1. The CDR3 extends over 13 amino acids. Germline V gene lookup returns CDR1 LGHDT and CDR2 YNNKEL (reference sequence). The V segment lost 2 bases and the J segment 6 bases; nucleotides outside the gene matches: 4. The CDR3 sequence: CASSQTRQGEQYF. CDR3 nucleotide sequence: TGTGCCAGCAGCCAAACACGACAGGGCGAGCAGTACTTC.

This clonotype was counted only a few times. The CDR3: CASRDSGNWRTTDTQYF. The DNA for the CDR3 is TGTGCCAGCCGCGATAGCGGCAACTGGCGAACCACAGATACGCAGTATTTT. The chain carries TRBV7-8 and TRBJ2-3; tentatively, D is TRBD2 (6 bases). Trimming stripped 8 bases from V and 2 bases from J, with 23 bases between. The CDR3 totals 17 residues. CDR1 is SGHVS, CDR2 FQNEAQ, per germline.

This rearrangement joins TRBV13 to TRBJ1-1; D might be TRBD1 (5 bases). Germline values: CDR1 PRHDT, CDR2 FYEKMQ (reference sequence). CDR3 length equals 16 residues. Trimming removed 4 bases from V and 5 bases from J, with 20 bases in between. CDR3 in DNA: TGTGCCAGCAGCTATCCCGGGGCACTAGGAAATACTGAAGCTTTCTTT. Translating it yields CASSYPGALGNTEAFF.

Notes on this clonotype: It may be a read error: a sequence one base away is much more abundant. Here the CDR3 omits its conserved ending phenylalanine or tryptophan, so a read error is the likely source. The chain carries TRBV2 and TRBJ1-1; D not certain. This CDR3 comprises 12 residues. The V and J ends lost 5 bases and 4 bases respectively, with 8 bases between them. Germline V CDR1 and CDR2: SNHLY, FYNNEI. The CDR3, as DNA: TGTGCCAGCAGTAGGACGGGCACTGAAGCTTTCCTT. This translates into CASSRTGTEAFL.

This clonotype was recorded at least ten times. V is TRBV28 and J is TRBJ1-4, with D hard to call. This CDR3 has 14 residues. V lost 8 bases and J 4 bases, leaving 14 bases between the germline ends. In germline, CDR1 is MDHEN, CDR2 SYDVKM. CDR3 bases: TGTGCCAGCTCAACCAGGCTGTTTAATGAAAAACTGTTTTTT. Translated: CASSTRLFNEKLFF.

This clonotype was recorded at least ten times. V and J are TRBV28 and TRBJ2-7, with D tentatively TRBD1 (6 bases). The CDR3 consists of 15 residues. Germline V gene data show CDR1 as MDHEN and CDR2 as SYDVKM. V dropped 4 bases and J dropped 2 bases, with 15 bases sitting between them. CDR3 nucleotide sequence: TGTGCCAGCAGTTCCACAGGGTATGGGCCCTACGAGCAGTACTTC. This gives the protein CASSSTGYGPYEQYF.

This clonotype was recorded a few times. The CDR3 DNA reads TGTGCCAGCAGCACTATTGGTGGAAACACCATATATTTT. Translation: CASSTIGGNTIYF. The rearrangement joins TRBV21-1 to TRBJ1-3. TRBV21-1 is annotated as a pseudogene. This CDR3 is 13 amino acids long.

Worth noting for this clonotype: This sequence may be a read error, since a much larger clone differs from it by one base. The chain links TRBV7-9 to TRBJ2-1, with D possibly being TRBD1 or TRBD2 (5 bases each). Germline assignment: CDR1 SEHNR and CDR2 FQNEAQ (reference sequence). This CDR3 has 12 amino acids. The CDR3 sequence is CAGSLVRGGQFF. The CDR3 DNA follows: TGTGCCGGCAGCTTAGTACGGGGCGGGCAGTTCTTC.

The V gene is TRBV28, the J gene TRBJ2-2, with D unresolved. The germline V and J ends were trimmed by 3 bases and 6 bases, with 14 bases remaining between them. CDR3 length: 15 residues. From germline, CDR1 is MDHEN and CDR2 SYDVKM. For the CDR3, the DNA is TGTGCCAGCAGTTTCGCAGTTACATACGCCGGGGAGCTGTTTTTT. As protein: CASSFAVTYAGELFF. The whole variable domain, remainder taken from reference TRBV28 and TRBJ2-2, is DVKVTQSSRYLVKRTGEKVFLECVQDMDHENMFWYRQDPGLGLRLIYFSYDVKMKEKGDIPEGYSVSREKKERFSLILESASTNQTSMYLCASSFAVTYAGELFFGEGSRLTVL.

Concerning this clonotype: A much larger clone is a single base away; this may be a read error. This chain connects TRBV5-1 to TRBJ1-1; TRBD1 agrees at 7 bases. The junction had 11 bases not matched to a gene; V was cut back by 4 bases and J by 8 bases. Germline V lookup: CDR1 SGHRS, CDR2 YFSETQ. This CDR3 region has 14 residues. DNA for the CDR3: TGCGCCAGCAGCCGTGCCTTCGGGACAGCAGAAGCTTTCTTT. Residues: CASSRAFGTAEAFF.

The chain uses TRBV5-1 and TRBJ1-2, with D tentatively TRBD1 (6 bases). V was trimmed by 3 bases and J by 6 bases, leaving 15 bases between them. This CDR3 has 14 amino acids. Germline-derived CDR1 and CDR2 are SGHRS and YFSETQ. The CDR3 region has the DNA TGCGCCAGCAGCTGGAGCTCAGGGGCGGATGGCTACACCTTC. Translation gives CASSWSSGADGYTF.

At least ten counts were recorded for this clonotype. CDR3 in DNA: TGTGCCAGCCGGGACAATAATGAAAAACTGTTTTTT. Translated, it gives CASRDNNEKLFF. This sequence joins TRBV12-3 or TRBV12-4 and TRBJ1-4, with a possible D match to TRBD1 (6 bases). This CDR3 contains 12 residues. V lost 8 bases and J 4 bases, leaving 8 bases between the germline ends.

This clonotype was observed at least ten times. The V and J genes are TRBV10-1 and TRBJ1-6; no reliable D call. CDR3 size: 14 residues. V dropped 4 bases and J dropped 8 bases, with 12 bases sitting between them. Germline values: CDR1 WNHNN, CDR2 SYGVQD (reference sequence). The CDR3 is CASSVSRSDSPLHF. CDR3 sequence (DNA): TGCGCCAGCAGTGTTTCGAGATCGGATTCACCCCTCCACTTT.

The rearrangement joins TRBV19 to TRBJ2-6; TRBD1 might be the D (5 bases). The CDR3 spans 14 residues. V lost 9 bases and J lost 2, with 11 bases in between. CDR1 and CDR2 (germline): LNHDA, SQIVND (reference sequence). CDR3 in amino acids: CASTGAPGANVLTF. The CDR3 region has the DNA TGTGCCAGCACAGGAGCTCCTGGGGCCAACGTCCTGACTTTC.

On this clonotype: With only one base between it and a far larger clone, this is likely a read error. For the CDR3, the DNA is TGTGCCAGCAGCTTTGAAGAGTGGCACAACACCGGGGAGCTGTTTTTT. Amino acid sequence: CASSFEEWHNTGELFF. J is TRBJ2-2 and V is TRBV11-3, with D uncertain. Trimming removed 3 bases from V and 2 bases from J, with 13 bases in between. The CDR3 runs 16 residues. Germline assignment: CDR1 SGHNT and CDR2 YENEEA.

About this clonotype itself: With a much larger clone just one base away, this may be a read error. Since the CDR3 does not end with the conserved phenylalanine or tryptophan, this likely comes from a read error. The V and J genes are TRBV27 and TRBJ2-7, with TRBD2 matching 11 bases. V shed 6 bases and J 3 bases; nucleotides not matched to a gene: 7. Per the germline V gene, CDR1 is MNHEY and CDR2 is SMNVEV (reference sequence). The length of the CDR3 is 15 residues. DNA for the CDR3: TGTGCCAGCAGCCTCCTAGCGGGGGGCGTCTACGAGCAGTACTAC. Protein sequence: CASSLLAGGVYEQYY.

Of note for this clonotype: A much larger clone differs from this one at a single base, so this may be a read error. This chain uses TRBV12-3 or TRBV12-4 with TRBJ2-2; 8 nucleotides match TRBD1. The CDR3 contains 14 residues. Here the CDR3 reads CASSSGGNTGKLFF. CDR3 sequence (DNA): TGTGCCAGCAGTTCAGGGGGCAACACCGGGAAGCTGTTTTTT.

This clonotype was seen at least ten times. The genes are TRBV5-1 and TRBJ1-1; D is unresolved. Germline assignment: CDR1 SGHRS and CDR2 YFSETQ. The V and J ends lost 7 bases and 1 base respectively, with 14 bases between them. CDR3 length: 14 amino acids. The CDR3 DNA is TGCGCCAGCTCCTATGACCGTTGGAACACTGAAGCTTTCTTT. Protein product: CASSYDRWNTEAFF. Looking up the rest from reference TRBV5-1 and TRBJ1-1 gives the full variable domain: KAGVTQTPRYLIKTRGQQVTLSCSPISGHRSVSWYQQTPGQGLQFLFEYFSETQRNKGNFPGRFSGRQFSNSRSEMNVSTLELGDSALYLCASSYDRWNTEAFFGQGTRLTVV.